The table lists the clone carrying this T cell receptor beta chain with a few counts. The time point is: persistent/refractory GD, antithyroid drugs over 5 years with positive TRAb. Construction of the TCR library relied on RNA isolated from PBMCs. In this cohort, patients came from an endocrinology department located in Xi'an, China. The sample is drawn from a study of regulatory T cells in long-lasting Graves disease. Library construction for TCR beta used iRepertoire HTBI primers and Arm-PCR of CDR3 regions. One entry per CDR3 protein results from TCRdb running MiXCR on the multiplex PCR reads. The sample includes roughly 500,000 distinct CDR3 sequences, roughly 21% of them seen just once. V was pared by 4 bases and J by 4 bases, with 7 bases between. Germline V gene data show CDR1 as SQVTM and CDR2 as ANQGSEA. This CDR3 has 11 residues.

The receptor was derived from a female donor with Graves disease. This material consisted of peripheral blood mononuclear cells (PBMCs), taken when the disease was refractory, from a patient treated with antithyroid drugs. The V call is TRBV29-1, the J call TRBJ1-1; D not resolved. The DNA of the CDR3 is TGCAGCGTTGCTAAAACCACTGAAGCTTTCTTT. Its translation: CSVAKTTEAFF. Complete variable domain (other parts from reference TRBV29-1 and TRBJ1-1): SAVISQKPSRDICQRGTSLTIQCQVDSQVTMMFWYRQQPGQSLTLIATANQGSEATYESGFVIDKFPISRPNLTFSTLTVSNMSPEDSSIYLCSVAKTTEAFFGQGTRLTVV.